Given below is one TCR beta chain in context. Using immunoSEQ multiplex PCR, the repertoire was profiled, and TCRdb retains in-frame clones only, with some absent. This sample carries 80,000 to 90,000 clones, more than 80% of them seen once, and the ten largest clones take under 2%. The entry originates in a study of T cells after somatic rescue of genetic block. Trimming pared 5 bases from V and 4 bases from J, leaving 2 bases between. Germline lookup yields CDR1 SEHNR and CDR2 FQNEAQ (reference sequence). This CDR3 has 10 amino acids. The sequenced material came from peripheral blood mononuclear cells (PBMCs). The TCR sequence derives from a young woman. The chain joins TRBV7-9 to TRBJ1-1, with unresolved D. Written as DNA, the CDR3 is TGTGCCAGCAGCGTCACTGAAGCTTTCTTT. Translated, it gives CASSVTEAFF.